The 20 T cell receptor beta chains listed next were all sequenced from one sample in a study of T-cell reconstitution after alpha-beta-depleted transplantation in children. The library targeted TCRbeta and was prepared with unique molecular identifiers. TCRdb ran MiXCR on the PCR reads and lists one entry per CDR3 protein. Of about 510,000 distinct CDR3 sequences in the sample, roughly 10% were seen once. This specimen was PBMCs, mostly from graft donor cells, taken 180 days after TCRalphabeta/CD19-depleted stem cell transplant. The receptors here all came from a female patient aged 2 to 10 who had a stem cell transplant for aplastic anemia, so the T cells may come from the graft donor.

This clonotype showed up many times. The chain couples TRBV7-6 to TRBJ2-3, with D unclear. Germline assignment: CDR1 SGHVS and CDR2 FNYEAQ. CDR3 size: 14 residues. Trimming cost V 3 bases and J 0 bases, with 7 bases left between them. Here the CDR3 DNA reads TGTGCCAGCAGCTTGCGGTCTAGCACAGATACGCAGTATTTT. It specifies CASSLRSSTDTQYF.

The chain uses TRBV29-1 and TRBJ1-1; the D gene is possibly TRBD1 (5 bases). Trimming removed 5 bases from V and 4 bases from J, with 17 bases in between. The CDR3 spans 14 residues. Germline CDR1 is SQVTM and CDR2 is ANQGSEA. For the CDR3, the DNA is TGCAGCGTTCCGGAGGGCTACGGGGCCACTGAAGCTTTCTTT. The encoded protein is CSVPEGYGATEAFF.

This clonotype has a count of ten or more. The V call is TRBV20-1, the J call TRBJ2-3, with TRBD2 matching over 8 bases. Unmatched junction bases numbered 11, after V lost 4 bases and J lost 2 bases. The CDR3 consists of 16 residues. Germline CDR1 is DFQATT and CDR2 is SNEGSKA (reference sequence). CDR3 DNA: TGCAGTGCTAATCGGGTTAGGACTAGCCTCACAGATACGCAGTATTTT. Translation gives CSANRVRTSLTDTQYF.

This chain uses TRBV7-9 with TRBJ2-1; D remains ambiguous. Germline V lookup: CDR1 SEHNR, CDR2 FQNEAQ (reference sequence). V was cut by 7 bases and J by 0 bases, with 7 bases left in between. This CDR3 is built from 13 residues. CDR3 in DNA: TGTGCCAGCATAGAGTACTCCTACAATGAGCAGTTCTTC. Translation gives CASIEYSYNEQFF.

On this clonotype itself: Likely a read error: the CDR3 ends without its conserved phenylalanine or tryptophan. This chain uses TRBV7-6 with TRBJ2-5; D ambiguous. V lost 3 bases and J lost 0, with 2 bases in between. Germline-derived CDR1 and CDR2 are SGHVS and FNYEAQ. This CDR3 spans 12 amino acids. CDR3 nucleotides: TGTGCCAGCAGCTTGAACCAAGAGACCCAGTACTCC. This sequence encodes CASSLNQETQYS.

This chain links TRBV25-1 with TRBJ2-5; 10 nucleotides align to TRBD2. Looked up from germline, CDR1 is MGHDK and CDR2 is SYGVNS. The CDR3 runs to 17 residues. V lost 1 base to trimming and J lost 5 bases; unmatched junction nucleotides: 10. The DNA for the CDR3 is TGTGCCAGCAGTGAATTTTTAGCGGGAGGACGGGGGGAGACCCAGTACTTC. Amino acid sequence: CASSEFLAGGRGETQYF.

V usage is TRBV20-1 and J usage is TRBJ2-1; possibly TRBD2 for D (5 bases). The germline gives CDR1 DFQATT, CDR2 SNEGSKA (reference sequence). V was clipped by 6 bases and J by 0 bases, with 12 bases between them. This CDR3 has 14 residues. The CDR3 spells CSARRASSYNEQFF. CDR3 nucleotide sequence: TGCAGTGCCCGGCGGGCGAGCTCCTACAATGAGCAGTTCTTC.

This clonotype was found a few times. This rearrangement joins TRBV11-3 to TRBJ1-1; 8 bases agree with TRBD1. In germline, CDR1 is SGHNT, CDR2 YENEEA. With 0 bases clipped from V and 4 bases from J, the junction kept 10 bases outside the gene matches. The CDR3 runs to 17 residues. This chain's CDR3 is CASSLDPIQGAGTEAFF. CDR3 coding DNA: TGTGCCAGCAGCTTAGACCCCATCCAGGGGGCAGGCACTGAAGCTTTCTTT.

This clonotype came up a few times. The chain combines TRBV20-1 with TRBJ2-1; D not resolved. CDR3 size: 13 residues. Germline V CDR1 and CDR2: DFQATT, SNEGSKA (reference sequence). Trimming stripped 0 bases from V and 6 bases from J, with 9 bases between. The CDR3 DNA follows: TGCAGTGCTAGAGAAGGCAGGACCAATGAGCAGTTCTTC. Protein: CSAREGRTNEQFF.

The chain has TRBV20-1 and TRBJ2-4, with TRBD2 as a possible D gene (5 bases). In germline, CDR1 is DFQATT, CDR2 SNEGSKA (reference sequence). Trimming pared 0 bases from V and 1 base from J, leaving 13 bases between. The CDR3 contains 16 residues. This chain's CDR3 is CSARDHGLAAKNIQYF. The CDR3 region has the DNA TGCAGTGCTAGAGATCATGGACTCGCCGCCAAAAACATTCAGTACTTC.

This clonotype was seen a handful of times. The chain is built from TRBV6-6 and TRBJ2-7; no reliable D call. Trimming left V 5 bases short and J 2 bases short, with 7 bases between. Per the germline V gene, CDR1 is MNHNY and CDR2 is SVGAGI (reference sequence). The CDR3 totals 12 residues. In nucleotides, the CDR3 is TGTGCCAGCAGTGCCCGGCCCTACGAGCAGTACGTC. Protein sequence: CASSARPYEQYV.

This clonotype showed up many times. V gene TRBV29-1 combines with J gene TRBJ2-1; TRBD2 agrees at 14 bases. Germline V gene data show CDR1 as SQVTM and CDR2 as ANQGSEA. CDR3 length: 19 amino acids. The junction had 14 bases not matched to a gene; V was cut back by 7 bases and J by 0 bases. The CDR3 loop is CSGETGLAGESISYNEQFF. The DNA for the CDR3 is TGCAGCGGAGAGACGGGACTAGCGGGAGAAAGTATCTCCTACAATGAGCAGTTCTTC.

Ten or more counts support this clonotype. The CDR3 loop reads CASSLGGLDTGELFF. Written as DNA, the CDR3 is TGCGCCAGCAGCCTAGGGGGCTTGGACACCGGGGAGCTGTTTTTT. J is TRBJ2-2 and V is TRBV5-1; 7 bases are a match to TRBD1. J was trimmed by 3 bases and V by 4 bases; bases with no gene match: 6. Germline V gene data show CDR1 as SGHRS and CDR2 as YFSETQ. The CDR3 consists of 15 residues. Full variable domain (missing parts from reference TRBV5-1 and TRBJ2-2): KAGVTQTPRYLIKTRGQQVTLSCSPISGHRSVSWYQQTPGQGLQFLFEYFSETQRNKGNFPGRFSGRQFSNSRSEMNVSTLELGDSALYLCASSLGGLDTGELFFGEGSRLTVL.

The chain uses TRBV24-1 and TRBJ2-1; D tentatively reads TRBD1 or TRBD2 (6 bases each). The CDR3 contains 16 residues. Trimming stripped 5 bases from V and 2 bases from J, with 15 bases between. Germline V gene sequence: CDR1 KGHDR, CDR2 SFDVKD. CDR3 coding DNA: TGTGCCACCAGTGTCGGGGGACACGGAACCTACAATGAGCAGTTCTTC. Protein: CATSVGGHGTYNEQFF.

The J gene is TRBJ2-7, the V gene TRBV14; 7 positions agree with TRBD1. This CDR3 has 15 residues. Germline loops: CDR1 SGHDN, CDR2 FVKESK. V shed 4 bases and J 0 bases; nucleotides not matched to a gene: 6. The CDR3 bases are TGTGCCAGCAGCCCACAGGGGCGCCCCTCCTACGAGCAGTACGTC. This gives the protein CASSPQGRPSYEQYV.

This clonotype has ten or more counts. This chain links TRBV12-3 or TRBV12-4 with TRBJ2-1; 8 bases match TRBD2. The CDR3 covers 17 residues. Trimming at V came to 1 base and at J to 3 bases, leaving 8 bases not matched to a gene. In nucleotides, the CDR3 is TGTGCCAGCAGTTTAGGAGGAGCGGGAGCACTCTACAATGAGCAGTTCTTC. As protein: CASSLGGAGALYNEQFF.

This clonotype has more than one count but fewer than ten. The chain couples TRBV18 to TRBJ2-7; D gene unclear. Germline V gene lookup returns CDR1 KGHSH and CDR2 LQKENI. The CDR3 runs 15 residues. Trimming left V 0 bases short and J 5 bases short, with 14 bases between. This CDR3 reads CASSPPNFPLDEQYF. The CDR3 coding sequence is TGTGCCAGCTCACCACCGAACTTTCCTCTCGACGAGCAGTACTTC.

This clonotype was observed many times. The V call is TRBV29-1, the J call TRBJ2-7; 9 positions agree with TRBD2. V was pared by 4 bases and J by 4 bases, with 11 bases of the junction left unmatched. This CDR3 spans 15 amino acids. The germline V gene has CDR1 SQVTM and CDR2 ANQGSEA. CDR3: CSVGPGSGRIYEQYF. Here the CDR3 DNA reads TGCAGCGTTGGTCCGGGTAGCGGGAGAATATACGAGCAGTACTTC.

This clonotype appeared many times. The rearrangement joins TRBV5-1 to TRBJ2-1, with 7 bases matching TRBD2. Germline V gene sequence: CDR1 SGHRS, CDR2 YFSETQ. This CDR3 spans 14 amino acids. V was pared by 5 bases and J by 8 bases, with 10 bases of the junction left unmatched. The chain's CDR3 is CASRQAGVWDEQFF. DNA of the CDR3: TGCGCCAGCAGACAGGCGGGGGTCTGGGATGAGCAGTTCTTC. Variable domain in full (rest from reference TRBV5-1 and TRBJ2-1): KAGVTQTPRYLIKTRGQQVTLSCSPISGHRSVSWYQQTPGQGLQFLFEYFSETQRNKGNFPGRFSGRQFSNSRSEMNVSTLELGDSALYLCASRQAGVWDEQFFGPGTRLTVL.

In this sample, this clonotype turned up a few times. The chain combines TRBV28 with TRBJ1-1; 8 bases are a match to TRBD1. The trim removed 4 bases at V and 3 bases at J, leaving 10 bases unmatched. The CDR3 runs to 16 residues. Germline V gives CDR1 MDHEN, CDR2 SYDVKM. The CDR3 coding sequence is TGTGCCAGCAGTTCCTACAGGGGGGCGAAGGACACTGAAGCTTTCTTT. It codes for CASSSYRGAKDTEAFF.